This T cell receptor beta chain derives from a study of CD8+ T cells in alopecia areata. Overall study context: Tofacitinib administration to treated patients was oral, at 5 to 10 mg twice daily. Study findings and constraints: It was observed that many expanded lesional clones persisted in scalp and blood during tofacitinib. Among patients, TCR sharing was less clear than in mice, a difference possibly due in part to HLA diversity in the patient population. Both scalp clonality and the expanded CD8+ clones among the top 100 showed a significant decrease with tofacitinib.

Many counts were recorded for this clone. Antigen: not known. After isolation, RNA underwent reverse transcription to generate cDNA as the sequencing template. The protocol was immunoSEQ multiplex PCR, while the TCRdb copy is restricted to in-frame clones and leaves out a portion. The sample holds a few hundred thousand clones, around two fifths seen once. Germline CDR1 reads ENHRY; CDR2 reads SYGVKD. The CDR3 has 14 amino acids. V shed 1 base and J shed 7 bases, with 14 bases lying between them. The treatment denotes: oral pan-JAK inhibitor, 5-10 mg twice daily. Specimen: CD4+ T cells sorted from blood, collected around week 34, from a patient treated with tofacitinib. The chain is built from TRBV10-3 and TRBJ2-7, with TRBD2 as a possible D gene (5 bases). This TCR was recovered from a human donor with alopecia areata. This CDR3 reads CAISELAKSGEQYF. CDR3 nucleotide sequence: TGTGCCATCAGTGAGTTAGCCAAGTCGGGGGAGCAGTACTTC.